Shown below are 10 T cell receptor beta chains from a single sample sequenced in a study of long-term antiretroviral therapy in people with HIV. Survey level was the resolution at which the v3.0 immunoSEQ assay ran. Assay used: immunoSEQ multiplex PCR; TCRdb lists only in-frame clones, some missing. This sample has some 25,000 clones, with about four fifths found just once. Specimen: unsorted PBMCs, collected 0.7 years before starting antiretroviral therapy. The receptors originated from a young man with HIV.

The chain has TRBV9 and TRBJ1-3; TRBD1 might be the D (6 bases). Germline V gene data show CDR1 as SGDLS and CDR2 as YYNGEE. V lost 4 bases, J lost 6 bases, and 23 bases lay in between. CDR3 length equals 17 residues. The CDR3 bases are TGTGCCAGCAGCCCCAGTCCGACAGGACTCTGGCTAAACACCATATATTTT. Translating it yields CASSPSPTGLWLNTIYF.

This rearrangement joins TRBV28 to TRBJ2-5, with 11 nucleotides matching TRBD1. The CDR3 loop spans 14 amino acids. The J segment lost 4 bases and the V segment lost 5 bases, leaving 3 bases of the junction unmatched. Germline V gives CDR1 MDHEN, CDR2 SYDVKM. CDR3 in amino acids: CASSRDRGGETQYF. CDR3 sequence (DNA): TGTGCCAGCAGTAGGGACAGGGGGGGAGAGACCCAGTACTTC.

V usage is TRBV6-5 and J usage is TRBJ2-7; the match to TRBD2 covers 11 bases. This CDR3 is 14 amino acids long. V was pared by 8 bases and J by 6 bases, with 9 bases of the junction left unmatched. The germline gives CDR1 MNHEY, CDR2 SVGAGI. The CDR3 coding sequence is TGTGCCAGCTCCCAGGGGACTAGCGGCGGCGAGCAGTACTTC. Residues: CASSQGTSGGEQYF.

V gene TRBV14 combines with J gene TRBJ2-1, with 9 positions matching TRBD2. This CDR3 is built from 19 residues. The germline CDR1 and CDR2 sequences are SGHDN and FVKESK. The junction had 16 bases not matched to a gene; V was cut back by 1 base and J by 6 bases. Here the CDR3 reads CASSQGRATGTSRVNEQFF. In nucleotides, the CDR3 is TGTGCCAGCAGCCAAGGAAGGGCCACCGGGACTAGCAGAGTCAATGAGCAGTTCTTC.

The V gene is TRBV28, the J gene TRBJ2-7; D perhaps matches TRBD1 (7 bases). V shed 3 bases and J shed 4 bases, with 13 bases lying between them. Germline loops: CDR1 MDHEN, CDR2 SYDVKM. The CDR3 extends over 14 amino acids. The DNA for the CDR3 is TGTGCCAGCAGTTTCGAGACAGGGAGGTACGAGCAGTACTTC. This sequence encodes CASSFETGRYEQYF.

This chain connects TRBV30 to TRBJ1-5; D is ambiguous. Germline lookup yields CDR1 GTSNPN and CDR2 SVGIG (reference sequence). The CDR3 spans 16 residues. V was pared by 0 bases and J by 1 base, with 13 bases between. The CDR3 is CAWSVRWGVSNQPQHF. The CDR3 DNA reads TGTGCCTGGAGTGTAAGGTGGGGTGTGAGCAATCAGCCCCAGCATTTT.

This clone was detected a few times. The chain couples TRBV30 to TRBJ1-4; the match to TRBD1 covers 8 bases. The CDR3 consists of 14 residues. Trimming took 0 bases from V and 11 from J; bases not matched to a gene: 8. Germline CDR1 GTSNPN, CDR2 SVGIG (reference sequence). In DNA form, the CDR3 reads TGTGCCTGGAGTGTACAGGGGGGAAGCGAGAAACTGTTTTTT. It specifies CAWSVQGGSEKLFF.

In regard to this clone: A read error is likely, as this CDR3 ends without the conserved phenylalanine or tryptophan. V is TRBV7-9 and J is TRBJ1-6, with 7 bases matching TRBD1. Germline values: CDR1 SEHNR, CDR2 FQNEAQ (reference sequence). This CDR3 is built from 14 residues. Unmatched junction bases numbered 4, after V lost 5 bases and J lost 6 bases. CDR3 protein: CASSQGQPNSPLHL. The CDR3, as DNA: TGTGCCAGCAGCCAGGGACAGCCTAATTCACCCCTCCACCTT.

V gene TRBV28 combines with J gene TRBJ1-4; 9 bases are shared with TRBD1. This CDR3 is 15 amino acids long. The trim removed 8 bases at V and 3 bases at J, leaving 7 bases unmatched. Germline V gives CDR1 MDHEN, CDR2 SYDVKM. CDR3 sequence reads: CASGLDRGANEKLFF. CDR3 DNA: TGTGCCAGCGGACTAGACAGGGGGGCTAATGAAAAACTGTTTTTT.

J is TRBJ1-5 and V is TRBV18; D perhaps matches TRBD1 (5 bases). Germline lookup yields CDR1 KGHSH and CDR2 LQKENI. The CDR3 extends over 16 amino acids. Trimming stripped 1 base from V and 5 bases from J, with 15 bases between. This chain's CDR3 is CASSPRQGGNDQPQHF. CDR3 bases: TGTGCCAGCTCACCACGTCAGGGTGGGAATGATCAGCCCCAGCATTTT.